This T cell receptor beta chain came from a study of cytomegalovirus exposure and HLA in healthy donors. Study-level points and caveats: Later analysis suggested links between common viral pathogens and several top significant clusters. Earlier analysis yielded a pattern in which most TCR beta V segments were productive about 90% or about 30% of the time. With later analysis, a missense DCLRE1C variant became linked to TCR beta V- and J-gene trimming. Most observed TCR sequences were rare, whereas some public TCRs were detected in many donors.

This clone was seen only a few times. Antigen: not known. With 60 Vbeta and 13 Jbeta primers, the PCR was carried out. TCRdb's copy holds only in-frame clones and misses some; the assay was immunoSEQ multiplex PCR. The sample lists approximately 170,000 clones, roughly 79% occurring once. Germline CDR1 is SGHVS and CDR2 is FNYEAQ. The CDR3 runs to 17 residues. Between the trimmed V and J ends, which lost 0 bases and 0 bases, there was a span of 14 bases. The origin of this receptor is a woman under 40 in good health and CMV-seropositive. This chain links TRBV7-6 with TRBJ1-2, with D possibly being TRBD1 (6 bases). Sequences were obtained from PBMCs. CDR3 residues: CASSLAAGGGTNYGYTF. CDR3 nucleotide sequence: TGTGCCAGCAGCTTAGCCGCGGGAGGGGGGACTAACTATGGCTACACCTTC.